The 8 T cell receptor beta chains below come from one sample, sequenced in a study of cytomegalovirus exposure and HLA in healthy donors (dated by TCRdb to about 2017). Library preparation was by the immunoSEQ multiplex PCR assay. For the multiplex PCR, a mixture combining 60 forward primers for TCR Vbeta segments and 13 reverse primers for TCR Jbeta segments was used. Entries here come from immuneACCESS through TCRdb and include only in-frame sequences with V and J called. Some clones fail to appear in such tables; in the studies checked, an unresolved V gene covers under half of the shortfall, and the cause of the remainder is unknown. The table for this sample lists 150,000 to 200,000 clones; about 80% of them were counted only once. The top ten constitute approximately 10% of the sample. Sequencing was carried out using PBMCs. These receptors were obtained from a man younger than 30 in good health and CMV-seropositive.

The chain combines TRBV27 with TRBJ2-3, with TRBD2 matching over 14 bases. Per the germline V gene, CDR1 is MNHEY and CDR2 is SMNVEV (reference sequence). The V gene end was trimmed by 7 bases and the J gene end by 2 bases; junction bases not matched to a gene: 8. The CDR3 spans 17 residues. CDR3 sequence (DNA): TGTGCCAGCACCCCAGGGACTAGCGGGAGCCCCACAGATACGCAGTATTTT. Amino acids: CASTPGTSGSPTDTQYF.

This clone was recorded once. V is TRBV18 and J is TRBJ1-1; D gene unclear. Germline values: CDR1 KGHSH, CDR2 LQKENI. Trimming removed 2 bases from V and 7 bases from J, with 11 bases in between. The CDR3 covers 13 residues. The CDR3 region is CASSPISFVEAFF. DNA of the CDR3: TGTGCCAGCTCACCAATTTCGTTTGTTGAAGCTTTCTTT.

V and J are TRBV7-8 and TRBJ2-2; 8 bases agree with TRBD1. CDR1 is SGHVS, CDR2 FQNEAQ, per germline. The length of the CDR3 is 14 residues. V lost 1 base to trimming and J lost 6 bases; unmatched junction nucleotides: 1. In nucleotides, the CDR3 is TGTGCCAGCAGCTTAGTCAGGGGGCCCGGGGAGCTGTTTTTT. The encoded protein is CASSLVRGPGELFF.

This clone occurred a few times. The chain carries TRBV21-1 and TRBJ2-2; the table gives TRBD2 as D, unverified against the DNA. TRBV21-1 represents a pseudogene. This CDR3 is built from 17 residues. CDR3 DNA: TGTGCCAGCAGCAAAGAGGCGGGGGGCGCGAACACCGGGGAGCTGTTTTTT. Residues: CASSKEAGGANTGELFF.

The V gene is TRBV7-8, the J gene TRBJ1-2; D gene uncertain. The length of the CDR3 is 15 residues. Germline loops: CDR1 SGHVS, CDR2 FQNEAQ. Trimming removed 4 bases at V and 3 bases at J, with 15 bases between. The CDR3 is CASSSIKARDYGYTF. Here the CDR3 DNA reads TGTGCCAGCAGCTCAATAAAGGCCCGGGACTATGGCTACACCTTC.

The V call is TRBV29-1, the J call TRBJ1-1, with TRBD1 matching 7 bases. The CDR3 loop spans 17 amino acids. The V segment lost 7 bases and the J segment 0 bases; nucleotides outside the gene matches: 17. Germline CDR1 and CDR2: SQVTM and ANQGSEA. The CDR3 region is CSDPTGARIEVNTEAFF. CDR3 coding DNA: TGCAGCGATCCCACAGGGGCACGAATAGAAGTGAACACTGAAGCTTTCTTT.

This clone was counted only a few times. This rearrangement joins TRBV5-4 to TRBJ2-3, with D perhaps matching TRBD2 (6 bases). The CDR3 is 14 residues long. Germline V gene sequence: CDR1 SGHNT, CDR2 YYREEE (reference sequence). V was clipped by 5 bases and J by 3 bases, with 13 bases between them. The DNA of the CDR3 is TGTGCCAGCAGTCCGGTGGGGAGGACAGATACGCAGTATTTT. Translated: CASSPVGRTDTQYF.

The rearrangement links TRBV7-9 to TRBJ2-3; tentative D call: TRBD2 (5 bases). The CDR3 covers 14 residues. V was shortened by 5 bases and J by 6 bases, with 15 bases between the two germline ends. Per the germline V gene, CDR1 is SEHNR and CDR2 is FQNEAQ (reference sequence). The CDR3 bases are TGTGCCAGCAGCCGCGAGGGCATTGGTGATACGCAGTATTTT. Translating gives CASSREGIGDTQYF. Together with reference TRBV7-9 and TRBJ2-3, the CDR3 gives the full variable domain: DTGVSQNPRHKITKRGQNVTFRCDPISEHNRLYWYRQTLGQGPEFLTYFQNEAQLEKSRLLSDRFSAERPKGSFSTLEIQRTEQGDSAMYLCASSREGIGDTQYFGPGTRLTVL.